This record covers a single T cell receptor beta chain. The target antigen is unknown. CDR1 SGHTS and CDR2 YDEGEE come from the germline V gene. With 1 base removed from V and 6 bases from J, the gap between germline ends came to 11 bases. The CDR3 is 14 amino acids. 60 Vbeta and 13 Jbeta primers were used in PCR. Using immunoSEQ multiplex PCR, the repertoire was profiled, and TCRdb retains in-frame clones only, with some absent. The data show just over 150,000 clones, 70% to 90% seen once. This entry is derived from a study of cytomegalovirus exposure and HLA in healthy donors. General study findings and limits: It has been reported that TCR beta sequences accurately predicted the HLA-A and HLA-B alleles of most subjects. In a later analysis, a genetic analysis reported fewer productive-TCR N-insertions in an Asian-associated ancestry cluster than the cohort average.

The chain has TRBV5-8 and TRBJ1-5; D possibly corresponds to TRBD1 (6 bases). The sequencing input was PBMCs. This clonotype was obtained from a young man in good health and CMV-seropositive. CDR3 nucleotides: TGTGCCAGCAGCTTGACAGGGTCTGGTCAGCCCCAGCATTTT. The encoded protein is CASSLTGSGQPQHF.